These 20 T cell receptor beta chains were sequenced from one sample in a study of blood T cell repertoires in COVID-19. Sequenced by immunoSEQ multiplex PCR; TCRdb stores in-frame clones only, minus some. The data contain 300,000 to 350,000 clones, over 70% of them seen just once; the ten biggest clones take up about 6%. The sequencing sample was made of peripheral blood. The receptors derive from a woman in her fifties or sixties with COVID-19, enrolled during active disease.

V and J are TRBV30 and TRBJ2-3, with D uncertain. Trimming pared 1 base from V and 6 bases from J, leaving 11 bases between. CDR1 GTSNPN and CDR2 SVGIG come from the germline V gene (reference sequence). The CDR3 loop spans 13 amino acids. CDR3 coding DNA: TGTGCCTGGAGTGGTGCGAGCTTGGATACGCAGTATTTT. Its protein product is CAWSGASLDTQYF.

The chain employs TRBV6-5 and TRBJ1-1, with D unclear. Trimming stripped 6 bases from V and 1 base from J, with 15 bases between. Germline CDR1 and CDR2: MNHEY and SVGAGI. CDR3 length: 15 amino acids. The CDR3 coding sequence is TGTGCCAGCAGCGGTCTAGTGAGAAAGAACACTGAAGCTTTCTTT. Translated: CASSGLVRKNTEAFF.

This sequence joins TRBV4-2 and TRBJ2-1; 9 bases are a match to TRBD2. CDR3 length: 19 amino acids. V was clipped by 0 bases and J by 4 bases; unmatched bases: 13. The germline V gene has CDR1 LGHNA and CDR2 YNFKEQ. The CDR3 region has the DNA TGTGCCAGCAGCCAAGATGGGCGGGGGACTAGCAGGCAATACAATGAGCAGTTCTTC. It specifies CASSQDGRGTSRQYNEQFF.

V usage is TRBV30 and J usage is TRBJ2-7, with 9 bases that match TRBD1. CDR3 length: 11 residues. Trimming removed 3 bases from V and 6 bases from J; junction bases left unmatched: 0. Germline V gene sequence: CDR1 GTSNPN, CDR2 SVGIG (reference sequence). CDR3 sequence (DNA): TGTGCCTGGAGGGACAGGGGCGAGCAGTACTTC. Translated: CAWRDRGEQYF.

This chain links TRBV7-2 with TRBJ1-2, with 7 nucleotides matching TRBD1. The V segment lost 5 bases and the J segment 0 bases; nucleotides outside the gene matches: 9. Germline CDR1 and CDR2: SGHTA and FQGNSA. This CDR3 is 16 amino acids long. The CDR3 DNA sequence: TGTGCCAGCAGCCGTACAGGGGTCACAGCTAACTATGGCTACACCTTC. Translation gives CASSRTGVTANYGYTF.

This clone was detected only a few times. DNA for the CDR3: TGCGCCAGCAGTGAGAGGCCAGGGGGCGCCCCCAACGGTGGCTACACCTTC. Translated, it gives CASSERPGGAPNGGYTF. This chain connects TRBV10-1 to TRBJ1-2; TRBD1 agrees at 8 bases. Trimming cost V 2 bases and J 7 bases; bases outside gene matches: 15. Germline-derived CDR1 and CDR2 are WNHNN and SYGVQD (reference sequence). The CDR3 runs 17 residues.

A single count supports this clone. The chain employs TRBV24-1 and TRBJ1-2; TRBD1 aligns across 12 bases. The J segment lost 4 bases and the V segment lost 9 bases, leaving 8 bases of the junction unmatched. Germline CDR1 KGHDR, CDR2 SFDVKD. This CDR3 contains 15 residues. CDR3 protein: CATAGQGAKGYGYTF. In nucleotides, the CDR3 is TGTGCCACCGCGGGACAGGGGGCGAAGGGCTATGGCTACACCTTC.

DNA for the CDR3: TGTGCCAGCAGCCAAGCTTTAGCGGTCCATACCTACAATGAGCAGTTCTTC. Translating it yields CASSQALAVHTYNEQFF. The chain is built from TRBV3-1 (or the pseudogene TRBV3-2) and TRBJ2-1; tentative D call: TRBD2 (6 bases). The CDR3 is 17 residues long. Germline V gene lookup returns CDR1 LGHDT and CDR2 YNNKEL (reference sequence). The V and J ends lost 1 base and 2 bases respectively, with 15 bases between them.

This sequence joins TRBV6-6 and TRBJ1-4, with a tentative D call TRBD1 (5 bases). V lost 1 base, J lost 4 bases, and 13 bases lay in between. Germline-derived CDR1 and CDR2 are MNHNY and SVGAGI (reference sequence). The CDR3 sequence is 16 residues long. CDR3 region: CASSYWEGSGNEKLFF. CDR3 nucleotides: TGTGCCAGCAGTTACTGGGAGGGGTCGGGTAATGAAAAACTGTTTTTT.

V gene TRBV7-3 combines with J gene TRBJ2-1, with 12 bases fitting TRBD1. Germline CDR1 SGHTA, CDR2 FQGTGA. Trimming at V came to 5 bases and at J to 0 bases, leaving 11 bases not matched to a gene. This CDR3 has 19 amino acids. Here the CDR3 reads CASSLLGQGAPFSYNEQFF. Here the CDR3 DNA reads TGTGCCAGCAGCCTACTGGGACAGGGGGCCCCATTCTCCTACAATGAGCAGTTCTTC.

V is TRBV7-9 and J is TRBJ1-4; no clear D. Per the germline V gene, CDR1 is SEHNR and CDR2 is FQNEAQ (reference sequence). The CDR3 spans 18 residues. Between the trimmed V and J ends, which lost 0 bases and 3 bases, there was a span of 17 bases. In DNA form, the CDR3 reads TGTGCCAGCAGCTTAGCAAACTTCCGTACAGAACCTAATGAAAAACTGTTTTTT. As protein: CASSLANFRTEPNEKLFF. Drawing the rest from reference TRBV7-9 and TRBJ1-4, the complete variable domain is DTGVSQNPRHKITKRGQNVTFRCDPISEHNRLYWYRQTLGQGPEFLTYFQNEAQLEKSRLLSDRFSAERPKGSFSTLEIQRTEQGDSAMYLCASSLANFRTEPNEKLFFGSGTQLSVL.

The chain links TRBV5-1 to TRBJ2-7, with D possibly being TRBD2 (5 bases). The CDR3 covers 13 residues. Trimming removed 0 bases at V and 6 bases at J, with 10 bases between. Germline V lookup: CDR1 SGHRS, CDR2 YFSETQ. In DNA, the CDR3 is TGCGCCAGCAGCTTGGAAGGACTTGCCGAGCAGTACTTC. Protein sequence: CASSLEGLAEQYF.

This chain joins TRBV19 and TRBJ2-5, with 7 positions matching TRBD2. Germline V gene data show CDR1 as LNHDA and CDR2 as SQIVND (reference sequence). The CDR3 totals 16 residues. Trimming took 9 bases from V and 1 from J; bases not matched to a gene: 14. Here the CDR3 reads CASRRGEYRAQETQYF. CDR3 DNA: TGTGCCAGCCGCCGGGGGGAGTACAGAGCCCAAGAGACCCAGTACTTC.

The chain employs TRBV7-9 and TRBJ2-5, with D perhaps TRBD2 (6 bases). The CDR3 contains 15 residues. CDR1 SEHNR and CDR2 FQNEAQ come from the germline V gene (reference sequence). Trimming pared 5 bases from V and 1 base from J, leaving 14 bases between. DNA of the CDR3: TGTGCCAGCAGCCCCACGGCGGGGACCCAAGAGACCCAGTACTTC. Translating it yields CASSPTAGTQETQYF.

The rearrangement links TRBV19 to TRBJ1-4; TRBD1 is a possible D gene (5 bases). Germline V gene lookup returns CDR1 LNHDA and CDR2 SQIVND (reference sequence). This CDR3 region has 16 residues. V lost 3 bases, J lost 5 bases, and 16 bases lay in between. The CDR3 bases are TGTGCCAGTAGTATTACTTCACAGGTCCAGAATGAAAAACTGTTTTTT. This codes for CASSITSQVQNEKLFF.

V and J are TRBV6-5 and TRBJ1-2; 8 nucleotides align to TRBD1. V dropped 5 bases and J dropped 5; count of bases not matched to a gene: 10. This CDR3 region has 15 residues. Per germline, CDR1 MNHEY and CDR2 SVGAGI. The CDR3 DNA is TGTGCCAGCAGTACCCAGACAGGGGCGGGGTATGGCTACACCTTC. Residues: CASSTQTGAGYGYTF.

The chain is built from TRBV18 and TRBJ2-2; 11 bases line up with TRBD1. With 3 bases clipped from V and 5 bases from J, the junction kept 5 bases outside the gene matches. The CDR3 consists of 16 residues. Germline V gives CDR1 KGHSH, CDR2 LQKENI. CDR3 coding DNA: TGTGCCAGCTCACCTGGACAGGGGGCTGTTACCGGGGAGCTGTTTTTT. Its protein is CASSPGQGAVTGELFF. The full variable domain, in which reference TRBV18 and TRBJ2-2 provide the parts outside the CDR3, is NAGVMQNPRHLVRRRGQEARLRCSPMKGHSHVYWYRQLPEEGLKFMVYLQKENIIDESGMPKERFSAEFPKEGPSILRIQQVVRGDSAAYFCASSPGQGAVTGELFFGEGSRLTVL.

This rearrangement joins TRBV7-8 to TRBJ1-4, with 10 bases matching TRBD1. J was trimmed by 7 bases and V by 2 bases; bases with no gene match: 10. CDR3 length: 17 amino acids. In germline, CDR1 is SGHVS, CDR2 FQNEAQ. DNA of the CDR3: TGTGCCAGCAGCTTAATGTTGCGGGACAGGGGATTTGAAAAACTGTTTTTT. The encoded protein is CASSLMLRDRGFEKLFF.

In this sample, this clone turned up a few times. This chain uses TRBV11-2 with TRBJ2-3, with 11 bases lining up with TRBD2. With 5 bases clipped from V and 0 bases from J, the junction kept 4 bases outside the gene matches. The germline CDR1 and CDR2 sequences are SGHAT and FQNNGV. CDR3 length equals 16 residues. The CDR3 DNA reads as TGTGCCAGCAGCCTTGGGACTAGCGGAAGCACAGATACGCAGTATTTT. Encoded protein: CASSLGTSGSTDTQYF.

The J gene is TRBJ2-2, the V gene TRBV6-4; TRBD1 agrees at 11 bases. V trimming: 8 bases; J trimming: 5 bases; junction bases outside the gene matches: 7. This CDR3 region has 15 residues. Germline V gene lookup returns CDR1 MRHNA and CDR2 SNTAGT. The CDR3 region is CASGGQGAKTGELFF. CDR3 nucleotide sequence: TGTGCCAGCGGAGGACAGGGGGCTAAAACCGGGGAGCTGTTTTTT.